The present TCR beta chain was sequenced within a study of human T cells and chemical hapten exposure. Looking at the study overall: Mostly female patients had alopecia areata, totalis or universalis. How much TCR each sample yielded varied, mostly because pooled library volumes differed slightly.

Time point here: patch test 1, 2 weeks after DPC sensitization. The treatment was: therapeutic diphenylcyclopropenone sensitization with weekly scalp DPC. A few counts support this clonotype. Its target is unknown. As processed by the authors: Between 23,224 and 690,600 TCRs appeared in each sample, and the median stood at 95,638. Each CDR3 protein gets one entry after TCRdb re-called the RACE reads with MiXCR. TCRdb's processing, not the authors', yielded these V and J calls. The repertoire holds roughly 120,000 distinct CDR3 sequences, with 9.5% to 13% as singletons. Study-level findings and limits: Because they had alopecia, donors may respond immunologically unlike healthy people.

Source: whole blood, taken in connection with sensitization to the hapten diphenylcyclopropenone (DPC). The source of this sequence is a woman aged 45 to 65 with alopecia areata. Some clones in this sample may be carry-over from other donors' samples.

The CDR3 sequence is CASSSGTQRRETQYF. The CDR3 DNA is TGTGCCAGCAGCTCCGGGACCCAAAGGCGAGAGACCCAGTACTTC. The chain recombines TRBV11-1 with TRBJ2-5; the D gene could be TRBD1 or TRBD2 (5 bases each). Trimming stripped 4 bases from V and 4 bases from J, with 16 bases between. The CDR3 totals 15 residues. CDR1 and CDR2 from the germline V gene are SGHAT and FQDESV (reference sequence).